What follows describes a single T cell receptor beta chain. As yet, its antigen is unknown. The data belong to a study of cytomegalovirus exposure and HLA in healthy donors. Study outcomes and limitations: In most subjects, TCR beta sequences reportedly gave accurate predictions of HLA-A and HLA-B alleles. A later analysis appeared to link common viral pathogens to several of the most significant clusters. The authors listed 150 to 200 TCR beta chains as cytomegalovirus-associated.

The PCR employed 60 Vbeta primers together with 13 Jbeta primers. Here immunoSEQ multiplex PCR was the method, and the copy in TCRdb shows in-frame clones only, minus some. Recorded here are 120,000 to 150,000 clones; the top ten clones represent around 1.5%. The CDR3 spans 16 residues. Germline CDR1 SGHRS, CDR2 YFSETQ. The J segment lost 2 bases and the V segment lost 4 bases, leaving 7 bases of the junction unmatched. This TCR came from a woman aged 50 to 60 in good health and CMV-seronegative. The rearrangement joins TRBV5-1 to TRBJ1-4, with TRBD1 matching 8 bases. The sequenced material came from PBMCs. The CDR3 sequence is CASSPGDRGTNEKLFF. The CDR3 DNA is TGCGCCAGCAGCCCGGGCGACAGGGGCACTAATGAAAAACTGTTTTTT.